The 25 T cell receptor beta chains given below trace back to one sample, sequenced in a study of radiation and T cells in renal cell carcinoma. The time point here: baseline pretreatment blood. Treatment of the sample: 15 Gy SBRT to primary tumor, nephrectomy 4 weeks later. Using immunoSEQ multiplex PCR, the repertoire was profiled, and TCRdb retains in-frame clones only, with some absent. The repertoire has about 130,000 clones, roughly 80% of them found once; the top ten carry approximately 3%. The source was blood, collected from a patient whose treatment included radiotherapy and nephrectomy. Receptor source: a woman aged 55 to 70 with renal cell carcinoma.

This clone was counted a few times. Here the CDR3 DNA reads TGTGCCAGCAGCTTACGGATGGAGAACACCATATATTTT. It encodes CASSLRMENTIYF. The rearrangement joins TRBV11-2 to TRBJ1-3, with D unclear. The V and J ends lost 2 bases and 7 bases respectively, with 9 bases between them. This CDR3 comprises 13 residues. Germline V gives CDR1 SGHAT, CDR2 FQNNGV.

The J gene is TRBJ2-5, the V gene TRBV7-2; D gene ambiguous. Germline V CDR1 and CDR2: SGHTA, FQGNSA. Trimming removed 7 bases at V and 2 bases at J, with 8 bases between. The CDR3 consists of 12 residues. This chain's CDR3 is CASTRGQETQYF. The CDR3 coding sequence is TGTGCCAGCACCCGTGGGCAAGAGACCCAGTACTTC.

The chain couples TRBV2 to TRBJ1-1; TRBD1 might be the D (6 bases). The V and J ends lost 3 bases and 3 bases respectively, with 11 bases between them. Germline lookup yields CDR1 SNHLY and CDR2 FYNNEI. This CDR3 contains 14 residues. CDR3 residues: CASSDGGADTEAFF. In DNA, the CDR3 is TGTGCCAGCAGTGATGGGGGCGCGGACACTGAAGCTTTCTTT.

The J gene is TRBJ1-5, the V gene TRBV6-5; D remains ambiguous. V dropped 6 bases and J dropped 1 base, with 10 bases sitting between them. Germline CDR1 MNHEY, CDR2 SVGAGI. The CDR3 has 14 residues. The CDR3 sequence is CASSPRPSNQPQHF. The CDR3 nucleotides are TGTGCCAGCAGCCCGCGGCCGAGCAATCAGCCCCAGCATTTT.

J is TRBJ2-2 and V is TRBV11-1; D uncertain. Germline V gene data show CDR1 as SGHAT and CDR2 as FQDESV (reference sequence). With 4 bases removed from V and 0 bases from J, the gap between germline ends came to 6 bases. The CDR3 contains 14 residues. For the CDR3, the DNA is TGTGCCAGCAGCTATGTTACGAACACCGGGGAGCTGTTTTTT. Translating gives CASSYVTNTGELFF.

The rearrangement joins TRBV28 to TRBJ2-2; 7 bases fit TRBD1. From germline, CDR1 is MDHEN and CDR2 SYDVKM. V lost 5 bases and J lost 2; bases outside the gene matches: 5. CDR3 size: 15 residues. The CDR3 DNA is TGTGCCAGCAGTGATACAGGGGACAACACCGGGGAGCTGTTTTTT. Translated, it gives CASSDTGDNTGELFF.

This clone was seen just once. The chain recombines TRBV5-1 with TRBJ2-1, with D possibly called TRBD1 or TRBD2 (7 bases each). The CDR3 extends over 15 amino acids. The V gene lost 7 bases and the J gene lost 5 bases, with 19 bases spanning the gap. The germline CDR1 and CDR2 sequences are SGHRS and YFSETQ. CDR3 sequence: CASSWEGAANNEQFF. CDR3 bases: TGCGCCAGCTCCTGGGAGGGGGCTGCGAACAATGAGCAGTTCTTC.

This rearrangement joins TRBV11-3 to TRBJ2-3; D is uncertain. Germline V lookup: CDR1 SGHNT, CDR2 YENEEA. This CDR3 is built from 11 residues. V dropped 3 bases and J dropped 2 bases, with 0 bases sitting between them. The CDR3 DNA follows: TGTGCCAGCAGCTTCACAGATACGCAGTATTTT. Its translation: CASSFTDTQYF. Full variable domain (outside the CDR3, taken from reference TRBV11-3 and TRBJ2-3): EAGVVQSPRYKIIEKKQPVAFWCNPISGHNTLYWYLQNLGQGPELLIRYENEEAVDDSQLPKDRFSAERLKGVDSTLKIQPAELGDSAVYLCASSFTDTQYFGPGTRLTVL.

This chain connects TRBV29-1 to TRBJ2-7; D gene unclear. The germline CDR1 and CDR2 sequences are SQVTM and ANQGSEA. The CDR3 consists of 13 residues. The V end lost 5 bases, the J end lost 3 bases, and 14 bases lay between the germline ends. The CDR3 nucleotides read TGCAGCGTTACAGATCAACTACACTACGAGCAGTACTTC. This translates into CSVTDQLHYEQYF.

V usage is TRBV7-2 and J usage is TRBJ2-7; TRBD2 matches 9 bases. Germline V gene lookup returns CDR1 SGHTA and CDR2 FQGNSA. The CDR3 sequence is 15 residues long. The V segment lost 1 base and the J segment 4 bases; nucleotides outside the gene matches: 5. This CDR3 is CASSLDSGSTYEQYF. The DNA for the CDR3 is TGTGCCAGCAGCTTAGATAGCGGGAGTACTTACGAGCAGTACTTC.

The chain couples TRBV27 to TRBJ1-1; D is unresolved. The CDR3 spans 15 residues. Germline V gene sequence: CDR1 MNHEY, CDR2 SMNVEV (reference sequence). Trimming cost V 2 bases and J 1 base, with 11 bases left between them. CDR3 DNA: TGTGCCAGCAGTTTAATCGTTGGAGGGAACACTGAAGCTTTCTTT. The encoded protein is CASSLIVGGNTEAFF.

This CDR3 is CASSRDGIYGYTF. For the CDR3, the DNA is TGTGCCAGCAGCAGGGACGGAATCTATGGCTACACCTTC. The gene calls are TRBV6-5 and TRBJ1-2; TRBD1 might be the D (5 bases). Between the trimmed V and J ends, which lost 6 bases and 4 bases, there was a span of 12 bases. CDR3 size: 13 residues. In germline, CDR1 is MNHEY, CDR2 SVGAGI.

The chain recombines TRBV7-2 with TRBJ2-1, with 14 bases matching TRBD2. Germline V CDR1 and CDR2: SGHTA, FQGNSA. This CDR3 has 18 residues. Losses at the gene ends were 5 bases for V and 3 bases for J; bases not matched to a gene: 9. The CDR3: CASSTVTSGGALYNEQFF. CDR3 DNA: TGTGCCAGCAGCACCGTGACTAGCGGGGGGGCCCTCTACAATGAGCAGTTCTTC.

The V call is TRBV5-8, the J call TRBJ1-6, with 8 bases fitting TRBD1. The CDR3 extends over 16 amino acids. The V and J ends lost 6 bases and 7 bases, in that order; junction bases with no gene match: 12. In germline, CDR1 is SGHTS, CDR2 YDEGEE. This chain's CDR3 is CASIRQGTRRNSPLHF. CDR3 nucleotides: TGTGCCAGCATCAGACAGGGGACGCGACGAAATTCACCCCTCCACTTT.

V and J are TRBV5-4 and TRBJ2-3, with D unresolved. Germline V gene data show CDR1 as SGHNT and CDR2 as YYREEE (reference sequence). Trimming left V 4 bases short and J 6 bases short, with 15 bases between. The CDR3 totals 14 residues. The DNA of the CDR3 is TGTGCCAGCAGCCCCGCGGATCCCGCGGATACGCAGTATTTT. As protein: CASSPADPADTQYF.

The genes are TRBV5-1 and TRBJ2-3; D is unresolved. V dropped 0 bases and J dropped 3 bases, with 11 bases sitting between them. The CDR3 covers 15 residues. Per germline, CDR1 SGHRS and CDR2 YFSETQ. DNA of the CDR3: TGCGCCAGCAGCTTGGCCGTTATGGAAACAGATACGCAGTATTTT. This translates into CASSLAVMETDTQYF.

The chain employs TRBV28 and TRBJ1-2, with D possibly being TRBD1 (5 bases). Looked up from germline, CDR1 is MDHEN and CDR2 is SYDVKM. CDR3 length: 13 residues. Trimming removed 6 bases at V and 4 bases at J, with 12 bases between. CDR3 DNA sequence: TGTGCCAGCAGCCAGGGACCCACCTATGGCTACACCTTC. The encoded protein is CASSQGPTYGYTF.

The chain recombines TRBV7-9 with TRBJ2-1; TRBD1 aligns across 9 bases. Germline V CDR1 and CDR2: SEHNR, FQNEAQ (reference sequence). This CDR3 comprises 16 residues. J was trimmed by 4 bases and V by 4 bases; bases with no gene match: 8. CDR3 sequence reads: CASSSSNRGRYNEQFF. The CDR3 bases are TGTGCCAGCAGCTCATCCAACAGGGGGCGTTACAATGAGCAGTTCTTC.

The chain is built from TRBV4-1 and TRBJ1-1, with D maybe TRBD1 (5 bases). The germline gives CDR1 MGHRA, CDR2 YSYEKL. Trimming cost V 1 base and J 3 bases, with 15 bases left between them. This CDR3 has 16 residues. The CDR3 loop is CASSQVPGRVYTEAFF. In DNA, the CDR3 is TGCGCCAGCAGCCAAGTGCCGGGACGTGTTTACACTGAAGCTTTCTTT.

This clone came up once. CDR3 loop: CSVSTPGTEAFF. The CDR3 DNA follows: TGCAGCGTTTCGACTCCCGGTACTGAAGCTTTCTTT. The rearrangement joins TRBV29-1 to TRBJ1-1; the D is unclear. The CDR3 is 12 residues long. Germline-derived CDR1 and CDR2 are SQVTM and ANQGSEA. Trimming stripped 5 bases from V and 5 bases from J, with 12 bases between.

This sequence joins TRBV19 and TRBJ2-7; 8 nucleotides agree with TRBD2. Germline V lookup: CDR1 LNHDA, CDR2 SQIVND (reference sequence). There are 14 residues in the CDR3. Germline trimming cut 3 bases from V and 2 bases from J; bases unmatched to any gene: 3. Written as DNA, the CDR3 is TGTGCCAGTAGTATTGTAGCGGGGACCTACGAGCAGTACTTC. This codes for CASSIVAGTYEQYF.

The genes are TRBV5-1 and TRBJ1-4; 7 bases fit TRBD1. The CDR3 is made up of 15 amino acids. Germline V lookup: CDR1 SGHRS, CDR2 YFSETQ. J gave up 5 bases and V 0 bases, and 4 bases lay outside the gene matches. The CDR3 here is CASSLVGQRNEKLFF. CDR3 nucleotides: TGCGCCAGCAGCTTGGTGGGACAGCGAAATGAAAAACTGTTTTTT. The whole variable domain, filled in from reference TRBV5-1 and TRBJ1-4, reads KAGVTQTPRYLIKTRGQQVTLSCSPISGHRSVSWYQQTPGQGLQFLFEYFSETQRNKGNFPGRFSGRQFSNSRSEMNVSTLELGDSALYLCASSLVGQRNEKLFFGSGTQLSVL.

This clone was recorded a few times. This chain joins TRBV29-1 and TRBJ1-1; no clear D gene. There are 13 residues in the CDR3. Germline V CDR1 and CDR2: SQVTM, ANQGSEA. Trimming took 7 bases from V and 0 from J, leaving 12 bases between them. CDR3 amino acids: CSGTRRMNTEAFF. The DNA of the CDR3 is TGCAGCGGTACCAGAAGGATGAACACTGAAGCTTTCTTT.

This clone was found a few times. The genes are TRBV28 and TRBJ2-3; D unresolved. Germline V CDR1 and CDR2: MDHEN, SYDVKM. This CDR3 contains 13 residues. Trimming took 3 bases from V and 2 from J, leaving 6 bases between them. As DNA, the CDR3 is TGTGCCAGCAGTTTTAGCTTCACAGATACGCAGTATTTT. The encoded protein is CASSFSFTDTQYF.

The rearrangement links TRBV4-3 to TRBJ2-7; D unclear. In germline, CDR1 is LGHNA, CDR2 YSLEER. The CDR3 contains 15 residues. Deletions cut 2 bases from V and 3 bases from J, with 14 bases between. The CDR3 coding sequence is TGCGCCAGCAGCCAACGAGGACGCTTGGACTACGAGCAGTACTTC. The encoded protein is CASSQRGRLDYEQYF.